What follows describes a single T cell receptor (beta chain). This sample stems from a study of blood T cell repertoires in COVID-19. Background on the study: Samples taken during acute and convalescent COVID-19 were collected in the United States, Italy and Spain. From T cells, B-cell-depleted T cells, or PBMCs came the material, which was cDNA or gDNA.

V was cut by 4 bases and J by 7 bases, with 16 bases left in between. CDR3 length equals 15 residues. Germline V gene data show CDR1 as MDHEN and CDR2 as SYDVKM. As originally analysed: Reference gene primer amplification gave estimated nucleated cell counts. Libraries were prepared by immunoSEQ multiplex PCR; TCRdb keeps only in-frame clonotypes and omits some of them. That table supplies the V and J calls and clone size; D and trimming were determined from the DNA. The table has about 160,000 clones, 85% seen once; the top ten hold 3% to 4%. The chain joins TRBV28 to TRBJ2-2; D might be TRBD1 (6 bases). The sequence was collected from a human donor with acute or convalescent COVID-19. The donor label of this sample is uncertain. The sequenced sample consisted of peripheral blood. The CDR3 loop is CASSSDSLGGGELFF. The CDR3 nucleotides read TGTGCCAGCAGTTCGGACAGCCTAGGTGGCGGGGAGCTGTTTTTT.